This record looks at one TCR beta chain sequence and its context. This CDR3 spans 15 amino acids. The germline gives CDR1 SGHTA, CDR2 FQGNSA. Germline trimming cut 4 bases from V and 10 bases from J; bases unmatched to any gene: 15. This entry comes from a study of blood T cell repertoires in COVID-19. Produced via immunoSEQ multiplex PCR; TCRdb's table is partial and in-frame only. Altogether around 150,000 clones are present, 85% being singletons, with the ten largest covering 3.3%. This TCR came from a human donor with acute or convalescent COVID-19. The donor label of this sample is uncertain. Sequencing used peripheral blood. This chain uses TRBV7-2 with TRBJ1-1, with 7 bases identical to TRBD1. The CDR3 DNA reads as TGTGCCAGCAGCTCGAGGGGCCTCCGGGACAGACCAGCTTTCTTT. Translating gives CASSSRGLRDRPAFF.